One and the same sample provided the 8 T cell receptor beta chains below, sequenced in a study of control samples from healthy donors and cancer patients. TCRdb keeps only in-frame clones here, not all; method: immunoSEQ multiplex PCR. The table includes 100,000 to 150,000 clones, about nine tenths detected once. Material for sequencing was blood. The receptors were gathered from a man aged 18 to 29 in good health.

The genes are TRBV28 and TRBJ2-5; TRBD1 agrees at 10 bases. CDR3 size: 15 residues. V was pared by 6 bases and J by 0 bases, with 4 bases of the junction left unmatched. CDR1 is MDHEN and CDR2 is SYDVKM in the germline V gene. DNA for the CDR3: TGTGCCAGCAGATCGACAGGGGGCGACCAAGAGACCCAGTACTTC. It codes for CASRSTGGDQETQYF.

The chain recombines TRBV27 with TRBJ1-2; 8 bases line up with TRBD1. Germline V CDR1 and CDR2: MNHEY, SMNVEV (reference sequence). CDR3 length: 15 residues. Germline trimming cut 4 bases from V and 5 bases from J; bases unmatched to any gene: 9. The CDR3 region has the DNA TGTGCCAGCAGTTCCTTCGGACAGGGAGGGTATGGCTACACCTTC. Its translation: CASSSFGQGGYGYTF.

A single count supports this clone. In DNA form, the CDR3 reads TGTGCCAGCAGGATGGCGGGGGGCTCAGATACGCAGTATTTT. This translates into CASRMAGGSDTQYF. The rearrangement uses TRBV2 and TRBJ2-3; 8 nucleotides agree with TRBD2. V was clipped by 6 bases and J by 4 bases; unmatched bases: 6. The CDR3 length is 14 residues. Germline loops: CDR1 SNHLY, CDR2 FYNNEI.

V is TRBV23-1 and J is TRBJ1-5; TRBD1 might be the D (5 bases). TRBV23-1 is an open reading frame, and its role is uncertain. The CDR3 is made up of 18 amino acids. V was cut by 6 bases and J by 1 base, with 22 bases left in between. The CDR3 here is CASSQKNPRVESNQPQHF. CDR3 DNA sequence: TGCGCCAGCAGCCAAAAGAACCCCAGGGTCGAGAGCAATCAGCCCCAGCATTTT.

The V gene is TRBV9, the J gene TRBJ1-6; D is perhaps TRBD1 (5 bases). This CDR3 comprises 14 residues. V lost 2 bases and J lost 6, with 9 bases in between. In germline, CDR1 is SGDLS, CDR2 YYNGEE. CDR3 in DNA: TGTGCCAGCAGCGTGCAGGGAGGTAATTCACCCCTCCACTTT. It encodes CASSVQGGNSPLHF.

This clone has only one observation. The V and J genes are TRBV11-1 and TRBJ2-3; no clear D. CDR3 length: 14 residues. Trimming removed 3 bases at V and 1 base at J, with 8 bases between. Germline values: CDR1 SGHAT, CDR2 FQDESV (reference sequence). In DNA form, the CDR3 reads TGTGCCAGCAGCTTCATGGCAGGCACAGATACGCAGTATTTT. The encoded protein is CASSFMAGTDTQYF.

V and J are TRBV5-4 and TRBJ2-5, with D possibly matching TRBD1 (6 bases). The CDR3 has 14 residues. Deletions cut 0 bases from V and 3 bases from J, with 9 bases between. Germline CDR1 SGHNT, CDR2 YYREEE (reference sequence). The CDR3 DNA reads TGTGCCAGCAGCTTGGGGGACACGGAAGAGACCCAGTACTTC. Translating it yields CASSLGDTEETQYF.

CDR3 protein: CATSDSGVNTGELFF. DNA for the CDR3: TGTGCCACCAGTGATTCTGGAGTTAACACCGGGGAGCTGTTTTTT. The chain employs TRBV24-1 and TRBJ2-2; D is unclear. Trimming cost V 2 bases and J 2 bases, with 8 bases left between them. CDR1 and CDR2 from the germline V gene are KGHDR and SFDVKD. This CDR3 has 15 amino acids.